One and the same sample provided the 31 T cell receptor beta chains below, sequenced in a study of Graves' ophthalmopathy and Graves' hyperthyroidism. The authors amplified TCR beta CDR3 regions, and they did so from RNA transcripts for repertoire sequencing. Investigators did first-round RT-PCR with HTBI primers, then second-round multiplex PCR. TCRdb called the multiplex PCR reads again in MiXCR, with one record for every CDR3 protein. Among 150,000 or so distinct CDR3 sequences listed, about two fifths were seen once. What was sequenced was peripheral blood. These receptors were obtained from a man under 40 with Graves' ophthalmopathy.

This sequence joins TRBV19 and TRBJ1-5, with D unresolved. The CDR3 runs 13 residues. The germline V gene has CDR1 LNHDA and CDR2 SQIVND (reference sequence). V lost 1 base and J 5 bases, leaving 6 bases between the germline ends. The CDR3 coding sequence is TGTGCCAGTAGTATAGCCGTTTATCAGCCCCAGCATTTT. Translation gives CASSIAVYQPQHF.

This clonotype has just a few counts. The V gene is TRBV6-1, the J gene TRBJ2-5; D is possibly TRBD1 or TRBD2 (6 bases each). Between the trimmed V and J ends, which lost 6 bases and 5 bases, there was a span of 19 bases. There are 15 residues in the CDR3. Germline CDR1 is MNHNS and CDR2 is SASEGT. The CDR3 is CASRPILGAGETQYF. The CDR3 DNA is TGTGCCAGCAGACCCATCTTGGGGGCGGGGGAGACCCAGTACTTC.

This clonotype was recorded at least ten times. The V call is TRBV6-2 or TRBV6-3, the J call TRBJ2-5, with TRBD1 as a possible D gene (6 bases). Germline CDR1 is MNHEY and CDR2 is SVGEGT. With 5 bases removed from V and 5 bases from J, the gap between germline ends came to 15 bases. CDR3 length equals 14 residues. CDR3 region: CASSASLRGETQYF. The DNA for the CDR3 is TGTGCCAGCAGTGCCAGCCTCAGGGGTGAGACCCAGTACTTC.

In its sample, this clonotype was seen many times. The chain uses TRBV6-2 or TRBV6-3 and TRBJ1-2, with 10 nucleotides matching TRBD1. Germline V gives CDR1 MNHEY, CDR2 SVGEGT. With V trimmed by 6 bases and J by 9 bases, 16 bases remained unmatched. CDR3 length: 16 residues. The CDR3 DNA is TGTGCCAGCAGGCGACCAACCGGGACAGGGGTATCTCGCTACACCTTC. Encoded protein: CASRRPTGTGVSRYTF.

This chain's CDR3 is CSALHPDRPTYEQYF. The CDR3 DNA reads as TGCAGTGCCCTTCATCCGGACAGGCCAACCTACGAGCAGTACTTC. The rearrangement uses TRBV20-1 and TRBJ2-7, with TRBD1 identical over 7 bases. The trim removed 6 bases at V and 2 bases at J, leaving 13 bases unmatched. This CDR3 region has 15 residues. In germline, CDR1 is DFQATT, CDR2 SNEGSKA (reference sequence).

This clonotype was observed many times. The chain's CDR3 is CASSYWGKMGSYEQYF. CDR3 nucleotide sequence: TGTGCCAGCAGTTACTGGGGGAAAATGGGGTCCTACGAGCAGTACTTC. The chain links TRBV6-5 to TRBJ2-7; D is perhaps TRBD1 or TRBD2 (5 bases each). The CDR3 spans 16 residues. Germline V lookup: CDR1 MNHEY, CDR2 SVGAGI. Trimming removed 1 base at V and 1 base at J, with 14 bases between.

This clonotype occurred a few times. The chain is built from TRBV7-2 and TRBJ2-7; 12 positions match TRBD2. The V and J ends lost 4 bases and 4 bases, in that order; junction bases with no gene match: 2. Germline CDR1 SGHTA, CDR2 FQGNSA. This CDR3 region has 14 residues. The CDR3 DNA reads TGTGCCAGCAGCTGGACTAGCGGGGAATACGAGCAGTACTTC. Translation: CASSWTSGEYEQYF.

This clonotype was found many times. The CDR3 protein is CASRPGTGDYEQYF. The CDR3 DNA follows: TGTGCCAGCAGGCCCGGGACAGGGGACTACGAGCAGTACTTC. V and J are TRBV28 and TRBJ2-7; 10 bases are shared with TRBD1. This CDR3 is 14 amino acids long. J gave up 3 bases and V 6 bases, and 5 bases lay outside the gene matches. Germline CDR1 is MDHEN and CDR2 is SYDVKM.

This clonotype occurred many times. The chain has TRBV12-3 or TRBV12-4 and TRBJ2-7; no reliable D call. There are 12 residues in the CDR3. V was clipped by 3 bases and J by 5 bases, with 8 bases between them. CDR3 sequence (DNA): TGTGCCAGCAGTTTCCGGAACCACGAGCAGTACTTC. Translating gives CASSFRNHEQYF.

The CDR3 sequence: CASGLDVGETQYF. CDR3 nucleotide sequence: TGTGCCAGCGGACTGGACGTTGGGGAGACCCAGTACTTC. V is TRBV12-3 or TRBV12-4 and J is TRBJ2-5, with D possibly matching TRBD2 (5 bases). The CDR3 runs to 13 residues. V dropped 8 bases and J dropped 5 bases, with 15 bases sitting between them.

The V call is TRBV27, the J call TRBJ1-2; D call uncertain. Deletions cut 8 bases from V and 7 bases from J, with 11 bases between. CDR1 MNHEY and CDR2 SMNVEV come from the germline V gene (reference sequence). The CDR3 is 11 amino acids. In DNA, the CDR3 is TGTGCCAGCGGTCCTTTCTCTGGCTACACCTTC. It codes for CASGPFSGYTF.

At least ten counts were recorded for this clonotype. The rearrangement uses TRBV12-3 or TRBV12-4 and TRBJ1-5; TRBD1 matches 8 bases. This CDR3 spans 16 amino acids. With V trimmed by 6 bases and J by 4 bases, 11 bases remained unmatched. The CDR3 reads CASSLSWDRRNQPQHF. CDR3 nucleotides: TGTGCCAGCAGCCTAAGCTGGGACAGGCGTAATCAGCCCCAGCATTTT.

The chain is built from TRBV10-1 and TRBJ1-1, with a tentative D call TRBD1 (6 bases). The CDR3 is 13 residues long. The germline gives CDR1 WNHNN, CDR2 SYGVQD (reference sequence). V shed 9 bases and J shed 6 bases, with 17 bases lying between them. The CDR3 here is CARLTQGLAEAFF. The CDR3 coding sequence is TGCGCCAGGTTAACTCAGGGGCTAGCTGAAGCTTTCTTT.

This clonotype came up many times. J is TRBJ1-6 and V is TRBV28; D is possibly TRBD1 (6 bases). Trimming removed 8 bases at V and 12 bases at J, with 17 bases between. There are 13 residues in the CDR3. Germline V CDR1 and CDR2: MDHEN, SYDVKM. CDR3 sequence (DNA): TGTGCCAGCGACGACAGGTCGGGTCGACCCCTCCACTTT. The encoded protein is CASDDRSGRPLHF.

This chain uses TRBV12-3 or TRBV12-4 with TRBJ2-7; 9 nucleotides match TRBD1. After removal of 2 bases from V and 2 bases from J, the junction contained 4 bases not matched to a gene. The CDR3 spans 15 residues. The CDR3 sequence: CASSLLRDRAYEQYF. The DNA for the CDR3 is TGTGCCAGCAGTTTACTCCGGGACAGGGCCTACGAGCAGTACTTC.

This clonotype was detected ten times or more. The chain combines TRBV7-9 with TRBJ1-2; 7 bases are shared with TRBD1. J gave up 4 bases and V 10 bases, and 12 bases lay outside the gene matches. This CDR3 region has 14 residues. The germline gives CDR1 SEHNR, CDR2 FQNEAQ (reference sequence). DNA of the CDR3: TGTGCCACTCCGGCAACGGGACAGCTCTATGGCTACACCTTC. This translates into CATPATGQLYGYTF.

The chain links TRBV15 to TRBJ1-1; 7 bases map to TRBD1. This CDR3 region has 15 residues. Trimming removed 1 base from V and 1 base from J; junction bases left unmatched: 3. Germline CDR1 and CDR2: LNHNV and YYDKDF (reference sequence). The CDR3 nucleotides are TGTGCCACCAGCAGAGGACAGGGCCCGAACACTGAAGCTTTCTTT. This encodes CATSRGQGPNTEAFF. Supplemented by reference TRBV15 and TRBJ1-1, the full variable domain reads DAMVIQNPRYQVTQFGKPVTLSCSQTLNHNVMYWYQQKSSQAPKLLFHYYDKDFNNEADTPDNFQSRRPNTSFCFLDIRSPGLGDTAMYLCATSRGQGPNTEAFFGQGTRLTVV.

This sequence joins TRBV7-3 and TRBJ1-5; D is undetermined. From germline, CDR1 is SGHTA and CDR2 FQGTGA. The CDR3 extends over 13 amino acids. With 5 bases removed from V and 5 bases from J, the gap between germline ends came to 10 bases. The CDR3 DNA reads as TGTGCCAGCAGCCCAGGTCCAGATCAGCCCCAGCATTTT. Translating it yields CASSPGPDQPQHF.

This clonotype is deemed medium-sized. The V gene is TRBV19, the J gene TRBJ1-1; unclear D gene. The germline V gene has CDR1 LNHDA and CDR2 SQIVND (reference sequence). V was trimmed by 3 bases and J by 3 bases, leaving 14 bases between them. This CDR3 comprises 15 residues. Written as DNA, the CDR3 is TGTGCCAGTAGTATGGATCCGGACGGGTACACTGAAGCTTTCTTT. This codes for CASSMDPDGYTEAFF.

The CDR3 spells CSGGAPGEPQHF. The CDR3 nucleotides are TGCAGCGGGGGGGCGCCGGGAGAGCCCCAGCATTTT. This chain uses TRBV29-1 with TRBJ1-5, with TRBD1 as a possible D gene (6 bases). The CDR3 sequence is 12 residues long. V was cut by 7 bases and J by 8 bases, with 15 bases left in between. Per the germline V gene, CDR1 is SQVTM and CDR2 is ANQGSEA.

The chain carries TRBV10-3 and TRBJ2-2; D possibly matches TRBD1 or TRBD2 (5 bases each). With 8 bases removed from V and 0 bases from J, the gap between germline ends came to 16 bases. This CDR3 comprises 16 residues. Germline CDR1 and CDR2: ENHRY and SYGVKD. CDR3 DNA sequence: TGTGCCATCCGACCACGGGACCCCGCGAACACCGGGGAGCTGTTTTTT. This translates into CAIRPRDPANTGELFF.

This clonotype occurred many times. The V call is TRBV12-3 or TRBV12-4, the J call TRBJ1-2, with 8 positions matching TRBD1. The junction had 7 bases not matched to a gene; V was cut back by 7 bases and J by 3 bases. The CDR3 has 14 amino acids. The chain's CDR3 is CASNVGTGHYGYTF. CDR3 bases: TGTGCCAGCAATGTTGGGACAGGCCACTATGGCTACACCTTC.

The table lists this clonotype with many counts. The chain uses TRBV4-1 and TRBJ2-2; tentatively, D is TRBD1 (6 bases). The CDR3 has 20 amino acids. The V end lost 4 bases, the J end lost 6 bases, and 30 bases lay between the germline ends. Germline V CDR1 and CDR2: MGHRA, YSYEKL. The CDR3 nucleotides are TGCGCCAGCAGCCTACACCTCGGACAGACCCTCTGGGGTAGCGCCGGGGAGCTGTTTTTT. It is translated as CASSLHLGQTLWGSAGELFF.

The table lists this clonotype with many counts. The chain carries TRBV11-2 and TRBJ1-2; tentative D call: TRBD1 (5 bases). The length of the CDR3 is 13 residues. In germline, CDR1 is SGHAT, CDR2 FQNNGV. The V end was cut by 5 bases, the J end by 8 bases, with 15 bases between. CDR3 DNA sequence: TGTGCCAGCAGCCTTGGGACGTGGAGGGGCTACACCTTC. Its protein is CASSLGTWRGYTF.

This clonotype was seen ten or more times. The V gene is TRBV6-4, the J gene TRBJ1-1, with 8 bases identical to TRBD1. The CDR3 has 17 residues. The V and J ends lost 6 bases and 1 base, in that order; junction bases with no gene match: 13. Germline V gene data show CDR1 as MRHNA and CDR2 as SNTAGT. DNA for the CDR3: TGTGCCAGCAGGAGAAGATCAGGGGGCGATTGGAACACTGAAGCTTTCTTT. It is translated as CASRRRSGGDWNTEAFF.

There are many counts of this clonotype. The rearrangement links TRBV4-3 to TRBJ2-7, with a possible D match to TRBD1 (5 bases). The germline V gene has CDR1 LGHNA and CDR2 YSLEER. This CDR3 has 16 residues. V was cut by 0 bases and J by 3 bases, with 15 bases left in between. The CDR3 bases are TGCGCCAGCAGCCAAGATCTCCAGGGTCCCCGCTACGAGCAGTACTTC. It is translated as CASSQDLQGPRYEQYF.

This clonotype was counted ten times or more. V and J are TRBV6-2 or TRBV6-3 and TRBJ1-1, with D maybe TRBD1 (5 bases). The CDR3 length is 14 residues. With 5 bases removed from V and 0 bases from J, the gap between germline ends came to 10 bases. Germline CDR1 and CDR2: MNHEY and SVGEGT. CDR3 loop: CASSAGYVNTEAFF. The CDR3 bases are TGTGCCAGCAGTGCAGGGTATGTGAACACTGAAGCTTTCTTT.

V usage is TRBV27 and J usage is TRBJ1-5, with 9 bases lining up with TRBD1. The CDR3 runs to 17 residues. The trim removed 0 bases at V and 7 bases at J, leaving 10 bases unmatched. The germline CDR1 and CDR2 sequences are MNHEY and SMNVEV (reference sequence). The CDR3: CASSLSAGQGRGQPQHF. The CDR3 bases are TGTGCCAGCAGTTTATCGGCGGGACAGGGTCGAGGACAGCCCCAGCATTTT.

This clonotype was seen a single time. The chain couples TRBV12-3 or TRBV12-4 to TRBJ2-7; 8 bases are shared with TRBD1. The trim removed 5 bases at V and 7 bases at J, leaving 10 bases unmatched. This CDR3 contains 14 residues. The CDR3 sequence: CASSVLQDRVEQYF. As DNA, the CDR3 is TGTGCCAGCAGTGTACTACAGGACAGGGTTGAGCAGTACTTC.

This clonotype was found many times. The CDR3 DNA reads as TGTGCCAGCAGTCCCGGGACAGGGGGGGGCGAGCAGTACTTC. Translation: CASSPGTGGGEQYF. The rearrangement links TRBV6-5 to TRBJ2-7; TRBD1 aligns across 11 bases. CDR1 is MNHEY and CDR2 is SVGAGI in the germline V gene. This CDR3 is built from 14 residues. V shed 5 bases, J shed 6 bases, and the junction held 6 bases outside the gene matches.

For the CDR3, the DNA is TGTGCCAGCAGTCAGGGCGATGGCTACACCTTC. Encoded protein: CASSQGDGYTF. This chain links TRBV6-1 with TRBJ1-2; D might be TRBD1 (5 bases). The CDR3 runs 11 residues. Between the trimmed V and J ends, which lost 5 bases and 6 bases, there was a span of 7 bases. CDR1 is MNHNS and CDR2 is SASEGT in the germline V gene.